One sample yielded the 25 T cell receptor beta chains listed below, sequenced in a study of CD8+ T cells in alopecia areata. cDNA serving as the sequencing template came from extracted, reverse transcribed RNA. Sequencing was performed with immunoSEQ multiplex PCR; in TCRdb, only in-frame clones are kept and a portion is missing. The sample yields some 110,000 clones, without any singletons. Sample: lesional skin. The receptors derive from a C3H/HeJ mouse with alopecia areata. This mouse strain has H2-k as its MHC haplotype.

Details on this clone: Each gene name is a mouse one. The CDR3 loop reads CASSPDWGGPYAEQFF. The covered CDR3 bases are TGTGCCAGCTCTCCTGACTGGGGGGGTCCCTATGCT. V and J are TRBV12-1 and TRBJ2-1; 11 positions agree with TRBD2. The observed sequence ends 4 residues before the CDR3 terminus, with the missing tail filled in from the germline J gene. This CDR3 spans 16 amino acids. V trimming: 2 bases; J trimming: 3 bases; junction bases outside the gene matches: 5. CDR1 SGHSN and CDR2 HYEKVE come from the germline V gene.

This clone was counted only a few times. Gene names are mouse gene names. Coverage ceases 4 residues before the CDR3 finishes, and the germline J gene fills in the end. The chain carries TRBV16 and TRBJ2-1; a weak D match, TRBD1 (8 bases). The CDR3 sequence is 15 residues long. V was shortened by 4 bases and J by 2 bases, with 12 bases between the two germline ends. Looked up from germline, CDR1 is SGHSA and CDR2 is FRNQAP. The CDR3 protein is CASSYTGGDYAEQFF. CDR3 bases read: TGTGCAAGCAGCTACACAGGGGGGGACTATGCT.

This clone occurred a few times. All gene names here are mouse names. The read halts 4 residues ahead of the CDR3 end, with the missing end drawn from the germline J gene. The chain carries TRBV1 and TRBJ1-4; 9 nucleotides match TRBD1. The J segment lost 0 bases and the V segment lost 3 bases, leaving 2 bases of the junction unmatched. The CDR3 sequence is 16 residues long. CDR1 and CDR2 (germline): NSQYPW, LRSPGD (reference sequence). The covered CDR3 bases are TGCACCTGCAGTGCCACAGGGGGCTTTTCCAACGAA. Its translation: CTCSATGGFSNE. The full CDR3 protein is CTCSATGGFSNERLFF.

This clone was seen a handful of times. Gene names and germline refer to mouse. The CDR3 sequence: CASSDRGGPGQLYF. The part of the CDR3 DNA that was read is TGTGCCAGCAGTGATAGAGGGGGCCCCGGG. The chain couples TRBV13-3 to TRBJ2-2; D possibly corresponds to TRBD1 (7 bases). The observed sequence ends 4 residues before the CDR3 terminus, with the missing tail filled in from the germline J gene. The CDR3 is 14 amino acids. Trimming cost V 1 base and J 6 bases, with 10 bases left between them. Germline lookup yields CDR1 NNHDY and CDR2 SYVADS.

This clone has only a few counts. The gene names here belong to mouse. The read ends 4 residues shy of where the CDR3 ends; the end is completed using the germline J gene. This rearrangement joins TRBV13-1 to TRBJ2-2; D is ambiguous. In germline, CDR1 is NSHNY, CDR2 SYGAGN. Trimming removed 0 bases at V and 1 base at J, with 4 bases between. This CDR3 contains 14 residues. The sequenced part of the CDR3 DNA is TGTGCCAGCAGTGATGTCTTAAACACCGGG. It encodes CASSDVLNTG. The CDR3 reads in full as CASSDVLNTGQLYF.

This clone was counted a few times. Here the gene names and germline are mouse. The CDR3 end falls 4 residues outside the read, so it is completed with the germline J gene. V usage is TRBV13-1 and J usage is TRBJ1-2; D uncertain. V lost 5 bases, J lost 0 bases, and 8 bases lay in between. The germline V gene encodes CDR1 NSHNY and CDR2 SYGAGN. This CDR3 spans 13 amino acids. The sequenced part of the CDR3 DNA is TGTGCCAGCAGGGAGGGTTCAAACTCC. Its protein is CASREGSNS. The entire CDR3 reads CASREGSNSDYTF.

As concerns this clone: The germline and genes are mouse ones. Sequencing ends 4 residues short of the CDR3 end; the germline J gene provides the rest. The chain employs TRBV1 and TRBJ2-3; tentatively, D is TRBD2 (6 bases). The CDR3 covers 15 residues. Germline-derived CDR1 and CDR2 are NSQYPW and LRSPGD (reference sequence). Trimming shortened V by 3 bases and J by 0 bases, and 10 bases separated the two germline ends. CDR3 bases read: TGCACCTGCAGTGCCCGGACTGTGAGTGCAGAA. Its protein product is CTCSARTVSAE. In full, the CDR3 is CTCSARTVSAETLYF.

Concerning this clone: The gene names here belong to mouse. The read finishes 4 residues shy of the CDR3 end, and the germline J gene is used to complete it. This chain links TRBV13-3 with TRBJ2-3; D is undetermined. This CDR3 has 15 amino acids. V lost 2 bases and J lost 0, with 10 bases in between. Germline lookup yields CDR1 NNHDY and CDR2 SYVADS. Incomplete CDR3 DNA: TGTGCCAGCAGTGACACAGAAACTAGTGCAGAA. It encodes CASSDTETSAE. The full CDR3 sequence reads CASSDTETSAETLYF.

This clone was counted only a few times. Gene names are mouse gene names. The DNA ends 4 residues before the CDR3 does, and the rest of the CDR3 is filled in from the germline J gene. The genes are TRBV14 and TRBJ2-1, with a possible D match to TRBD1 (5 bases). Germline CDR1 reads SGHDT; CDR2 reads FRDEAV. This CDR3 has 15 amino acids. Trimming cost V 4 bases and J 1 base, with 12 bases left between them. The covered CDR3 bases are TGTGCCAGCAGTCCGCCCGGACAAAACTATGCT. Its protein product is CASSPPGQNYA. The complete CDR3 sequence is CASSPPGQNYAEQFF.

A word on this clone: The gene symbols are mouse symbols. The read ends 4 residues before the CDR3 terminus; that terminus is restored from the germline J gene. The V and J genes are TRBV13-3 and TRBJ2-4; D might be TRBD2 (6 bases). The CDR3 runs to 14 residues. Germline lookup yields CDR1 NNHDY and CDR2 SYVADS. Trimming cost V 4 bases and J 0 bases, with 9 bases left between them. The CDR3 sequence is CASSWDFSQNTLYF. CDR3 DNA, as far as it was read: TGTGCCAGCAGTTGGGACTTCAGTCAAAAC.

As concerns this clone: Germline and genes: mouse. The sequence runs out 4 residues before the end of the CDR3; the remainder is reconstructed from the germline J gene. The V and J genes are TRBV17 and TRBJ2-1, with TRBD2 matching 12 bases. The CDR3 totals 16 residues. After removal of 3 bases from V and 3 bases from J, the junction contained 3 bases not matched to a gene. Germline V CDR1 and CDR2: MNHDT, YYDKIL. The CDR3 DNA, read in part, is TGTGCTAGCAGTAGCCGGGACTGGGGGGTCTATGCT. Its translation is CASSSRDWGVYA. The whole CDR3 sequence is CASSSRDWGVYAEQFF.

This clone was detected a few times. The genes and germline here are from mouse. The CDR3 sequence: CASGVPRGGEVDAETLYF. The DNA read from the CDR3 is TGTGCCAGCGGTGTCCCTCGGGGGGGCGAGGTGGATGCAGAA. The rearrangement joins TRBV13-2 to TRBJ2-3, with 8 positions matching TRBD2. The CDR3 extends 4 residues past the end of the read, so its final part is completed from the germline J gene. CDR3 length: 18 amino acids. Germline lookup yields CDR1 NNHNN and CDR2 SYGAGS (reference sequence). Trimming took 3 bases from V and 2 from J; bases not matched to a gene: 14.

Comments on this clone: Gene labels here are mouse ones. Sequencing ends 4 residues short of the CDR3 end; the germline J gene provides the rest. This chain links TRBV13-1 with TRBJ1-4, with D perhaps matching TRBD1 (5 bases). The CDR3 totals 14 residues. V shed 4 bases and J shed 0 bases, with 7 bases lying between them. Germline V gives CDR1 NSHNY, CDR2 SYGAGN. The DNA read from the CDR3 is TGTGCCAGCAGTCCAGGGTTTTCCAACGAA. Protein product: CASSPGFSNE. The CDR3 in its entirety is CASSPGFSNERLFF.

This clone has at least ten counts. Gene names follow the mouse nomenclature. The read gets to within 4 residues of the CDR3 end, and the germline J gene fills in the rest. The V call is TRBV13-3, the J call TRBJ2-1; weak D call: TRBD1 (6 bases). CDR1 is NNHDY, CDR2 SYVADS, per germline. The CDR3 extends over 15 amino acids. V was trimmed by 2 bases and J by 3 bases, leaving 12 bases between them. CDR3 protein: CASSELGQTYAEQFF. The sequenced part of the CDR3 DNA is TGTGCCAGCAGTGAATTGGGACAAACCTATGCT.

This clone has only a few counts. Mouse names are used for the genes. The read ends 4 residues shy of where the CDR3 ends; the end is completed using the germline J gene. V gene TRBV1 combines with J gene TRBJ2-7; 9 bases are shared with TRBD1. Germline CDR1 is NSQYPW and CDR2 is LRSPGD (reference sequence). This CDR3 contains 16 residues. CDR3 DNA, as far as it was read: TGCACCTGCAGTGCTGAAACCGGGACAGGGCCCCAT. Its protein is CTCSAETGTGPH. The whole CDR3 region reads CTCSAETGTGPHEQYF.

A remark on this clone: At residue 13, the TCRdb amino acid sequence and the translated nucleotide sequence differ, so the protein here is the DNA translation. Gene names and germline match the mouse. Read coverage stops 3 residues before the CDR3 terminus; the germline J gene supplies the remainder. The chain combines TRBV13-1 with TRBJ1-3; 7 bases fit TRBD1. CDR3 length: 16 amino acids. J gave up 4 bases and V 0 bases, and 7 bases lay outside the gene matches. Germline V gene data show CDR1 as NSHNY and CDR2 as SYGAGN. The CDR3 here is CASSDDLRGQGNTLYF. Partial CDR3 DNA: TGTGCCAGCAGTGATGATTTGAGGGGACAGGGAAATACG.

This clone has just a few counts. The genes are named according to mouse. The sequence runs out 4 residues before the end of the CDR3; the remainder is reconstructed from the germline J gene. This chain links TRBV19 with TRBJ2-2, with 8 nucleotides matching TRBD1. The CDR3 consists of 12 residues. Germline values: CDR1 FNHDT, CDR2 SITEND (reference sequence). J gave up 6 bases and V 5 bases, and 0 bases lay outside the gene matches. This CDR3 reads CASRTGAGQLYF. The part of the CDR3 DNA that was read is TGTGCCAGCAGGACAGGGGCCGGG.

Of note for this clone: Genes and germline are mouse. The read terminates 4 residues ahead of where the CDR3 ends, so the germline J gene completes it. This chain uses TRBV13-2 with TRBJ2-2, with TRBD2 matching 7 bases. Trimming cost V 0 bases and J 0 bases; bases outside gene matches: 2. CDR1 and CDR2 from the germline V gene are NNHNN and SYGAGS (reference sequence). CDR3 length equals 16 residues. CDR3 sequence reads: CASGDDLGANTGQLYF. Incomplete CDR3 DNA: TGTGCCAGCGGTGATGACCTGGGGGCAAACACCGGG.

This clone has more than one count but fewer than ten. Mouse gene names and germline throughout. The sequenced part of the CDR3 DNA is TGTGCCAGCAGGACGACAGGAAACTATGCT. This sequence encodes CASRTTGNYA. The full-length CDR3 reads as CASRTTGNYAEQFF. The chain recombines TRBV19 with TRBJ2-1; TRBD1 might be the D (6 bases). The sequence runs out 4 residues before the end of the CDR3; the remainder is reconstructed from the germline J gene. The V gene's germline CDR1 is FNHDT and CDR2 SITEND (reference sequence). The CDR3 is 14 residues long. The V end was cut by 5 bases, the J end by 1 base, with 10 bases between.

In its sample, this clone was seen many times. The listed genes are named as in mouse. The sequenced part of the CDR3 DNA is TGTGCCAGCAGTGATAGACAGGGAGGGGCAGAA. Encoded protein: CASSDRQGGAE. The CDR3 reads in full as CASSDRQGGAETLYF. This chain joins TRBV13-3 and TRBJ2-3; 7 nucleotides agree with TRBD1. The missing CDR3 end, 4 residues past where the read stops, is filled in from the germline J gene. CDR1 is NNHDY and CDR2 is SYVADS in the germline V gene. Trimming cost V 1 base and J 3 bases; bases outside gene matches: 5. CDR3 length equals 15 residues.

As for this clone: Germline and genes: mouse. The read falls 4 residues short of the CDR3 end, and the missing part is taken from the germline J gene. J is TRBJ2-7 and V is TRBV1; 8 positions agree with TRBD2. V shed 5 bases, J shed 0 bases, and the junction held 3 bases outside the gene matches. CDR1 and CDR2 (germline): NSQYPW, LRSPGD (reference sequence). The length of the CDR3 is 14 residues. Partial CDR3 DNA: TGCACCTGCAGTCCTGGGGGGTACTCCTAT. Its protein is CTCSPGGYSY. The full CDR3 reads CTCSPGGYSYEQYF.

Only a few counts were recorded for this clone. Each gene name is a mouse one. The chain's CDR3 is CASAWGRDTQYF. The sequenced CDR3 bases are TGTGCCAGCGCCTGGGGGCGAGAC. The rearrangement uses TRBV13-1 and TRBJ2-5, with D possibly matching TRBD2 (7 bases). The missing CDR3 end, 4 residues past where the read stops, is filled in from the germline J gene. Germline lookup yields CDR1 NSHNY and CDR2 SYGAGN. CDR3 size: 12 residues.

A word on this clone: At residue 12, the DNA translation does not agree with TCRdb's protein; the protein displayed here is the one encoded by the DNA. Genes here carry mouse names. Coverage ceases 3 residues before the CDR3 finishes, and the germline J gene fills in the end. This chain links TRBV13-3 with TRBJ1-6; 9 bases align to TRBD1. TRBJ1-6 counts as an open reading frame of uncertain function. The germline gives CDR1 NNHDY, CDR2 SYVADS. Trimming took 4 bases from V and 5 from J; bases not matched to a gene: 4. This CDR3 comprises 15 residues. CDR3 DNA (partial): TGTGCCAGCAGTTGGGACAGGGACGATAATTCGCCC. It specifies CASSWDRDDNSP. The full CDR3 protein is CASSWDRDDNSPLYF.

Concerning this clone itself: At residue 12, the translated DNA and the protein in TCRdb do not agree; the protein given here is derived from the DNA. Genes here carry mouse names. The read ends 3 residues shy of where the CDR3 ends; the end is completed using the germline J gene. The same CDR3 can be traced to other DNA sequences in this sample. V is TRBV13-3 and J is TRBJ1-3; TRBD1 matches at 7 bases. CDR1 is NNHDY, CDR2 SYVADS, per germline. V trimming: 5 bases; J trimming: 0 bases; junction bases outside the gene matches: 5. CDR3 length: 15 amino acids. The CDR3 loop is CASSPRDSSGNTLYF. CDR3 DNA, as far as it was read: TGTGCCAGCAGCCCCAGGGACAGTTCTGGAAATACG.

This clone came up many times. The gene names here belong to mouse. The observed sequence ends 4 residues before the CDR3 terminus, with the missing tail filled in from the germline J gene. The chain has TRBV13-1 and TRBJ2-1; 10 bases are a match to TRBD1. Trimming cost V 4 bases and J 1 base; bases outside gene matches: 2. This CDR3 contains 15 residues. Germline V gene sequence: CDR1 NSHNY, CDR2 SYGAGN. This chain's CDR3 is CASSPGQGNYAEQFF. The DNA read from the CDR3 is TGTGCCAGCAGTCCGGGACAGGGGAACTATGCT.